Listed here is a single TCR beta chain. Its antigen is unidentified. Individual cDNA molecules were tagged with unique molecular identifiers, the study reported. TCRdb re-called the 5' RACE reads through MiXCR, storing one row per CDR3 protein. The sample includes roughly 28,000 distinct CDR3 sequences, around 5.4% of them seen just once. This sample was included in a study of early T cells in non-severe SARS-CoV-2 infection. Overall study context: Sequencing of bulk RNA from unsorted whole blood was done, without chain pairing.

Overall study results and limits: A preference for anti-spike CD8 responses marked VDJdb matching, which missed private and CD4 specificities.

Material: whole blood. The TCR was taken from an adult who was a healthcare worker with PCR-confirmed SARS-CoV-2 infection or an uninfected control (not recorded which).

The CDR3 DNA reads TGCAGCACGGGGGGAGGGACCCCAGAGAACACTGAAGCTTTCTTT. This translates into CSTGGGTPENTEAFF. The V call is TRBV29-1, the J call TRBJ1-1; D perhaps matches TRBD1 (5 bases). The germline V gene has CDR1 SQVTM and CDR2 ANQGSEA. This CDR3 spans 15 amino acids. Between the trimmed V and J ends, which lost 8 bases and 1 base, there was a span of 20 bases.